These 16 T cell receptor beta chains were sequenced from one sample in a study of monozygotic twins with inflammatory bowel disease. Following a re-call of the 5' RACE reads, TCRdb has one entry per CDR3 protein and lacks DNA. The table for this sample gives 330,000 or so distinct CDR3 sequences. Sequenced sample: blood. Receptors originate from a human donor with ulcerative colitis or Crohn's disease, or a healthy co-twin of an affected twin (not recorded which).

This chain links TRBV20-1 with TRBJ2-1; TCRdb picks TRBD1, but there is no DNA to check that call. Germline V gene lookup returns CDR1 DFQATT and CDR2 SNEGSKA (reference sequence). This CDR3 has 15 amino acids. CDR3 region: CSAIFVWTGDGLQFF.

This chain connects TRBV11-2 to TRBJ2-5; without DNA, the TCRdb call of TRBD2 cannot be checked. Looked up from germline, CDR1 is SGHAT and CDR2 is FQNNGV. The length of the CDR3 is 17 residues. The CDR3 loop is CASSWAMTSGRRETQYF.

The rearrangement joins TRBV6-6 to TRBJ2-2; TCRdb's D gene call, TRBD2, goes unchecked for lack of DNA. The CDR3 has 12 residues. The germline CDR1 and CDR2 sequences are MNHNY and SVGAGI (reference sequence). This chain's CDR3 is CASSSSRGELFF.

The chain has TRBV7-6 and TRBJ2-6; TCRdb returns TRBD2, unconfirmable since there is no DNA. CDR3 length: 19 amino acids. CDR1 is SGHVS, CDR2 FNYEAQ, per germline. The CDR3 sequence: CASSLNRQGATSGANVLTF.

This rearrangement joins TRBV30 to TRBJ1-1. The CDR3 runs 12 residues. Germline CDR1 reads GTSNPN; CDR2 reads SVGIG (reference sequence). CDR3: CARDLGNTEAFF.

V and J are TRBV20-1 and TRBJ2-2; TCRdb's D gene call, TRBD1, goes unchecked for lack of DNA. The CDR3 loop spans 16 amino acids. The germline V gene has CDR1 DFQATT and CDR2 SNEGSKA (reference sequence). The CDR3 loop reads CSAREKQGVRTGELFF.

The chain employs TRBV4-1 and TRBJ2-1; TCRdb indicates TRBD1, and absent DNA this call remains unverified. The length of the CDR3 is 16 residues. From germline, CDR1 is MGHRA and CDR2 YSYEKL. The CDR3 region is CSSSHIGGSAYNEQFF.

This rearrangement joins TRBV6-4 to TRBJ2-1. The CDR3 runs 15 residues. Germline CDR1 reads MRHNA; CDR2 reads SNTAGT. CDR3 region: CASSQLGYRGNEQFF.

This chain uses TRBV28 with TRBJ2-1; the TCRdb call, TRBD1, lacks DNA for checking. The CDR3 has 16 residues. Germline CDR1 is MDHEN and CDR2 is SYDVKM. The CDR3 loop is CASSLTWTGRYNEQFF.

J is TRBJ2-6 and V is TRBV12-3 or TRBV12-4. The CDR3 covers 14 residues. CDR3 region: CASSLGLGANVLTF.

V is TRBV20-1 and J is TRBJ2-2; lacking DNA, the TRBD2 call made by TCRdb goes unchecked. Looked up from germline, CDR1 is DFQATT and CDR2 is SNEGSKA (reference sequence). The CDR3 totals 14 residues. The CDR3 region is CSARSSGGGGELFF.

The chain is built from TRBV27 and TRBJ1-5; the TRBD1 assignment by TCRdb is unverifiable without DNA. Germline V CDR1 and CDR2: MNHEY, SMNVEV (reference sequence). This CDR3 has 14 amino acids. CDR3 region: CASSSLIGHQPQHF.

This chain joins TRBV28 and TRBJ2-5; TCRdb selects TRBD1, and the lack of DNA leaves this call unchecked. From germline, CDR1 is MDHEN and CDR2 SYDVKM. This CDR3 region has 14 residues. CDR3 protein: CASSLPRPQETQYF.

J is TRBJ1-5 and V is TRBV7-2; the D call from TCRdb, TRBD1, cannot be confirmed without DNA. This CDR3 is 16 amino acids long. Germline assignment: CDR1 SGHTA and CDR2 FQGNSA. The CDR3 here is CASSLFPGTGNQPQHF.

The chain combines TRBV20-1 with TRBJ2-1; the TCRdb D gene call, TRBD1, has no DNA to confirm it. CDR3 length: 17 residues. Germline V CDR1 and CDR2: DFQATT, SNEGSKA (reference sequence). The chain's CDR3 is CSARDLTGIRAYNEQFF.

This chain uses TRBV5-1 with TRBJ2-2; lacking DNA, the TRBD1 call made by TCRdb goes unchecked. This CDR3 contains 16 residues. The V gene's germline CDR1 is SGHRS and CDR2 YFSETQ. The chain's CDR3 is CASSKATGKSGGELFF. Supplemented by reference TRBV5-1 and TRBJ2-2, the full variable domain reads KAGVTQTPRYLIKTRGQQVTLSCSPISGHRSVSWYQQTPGQGLQFLFEYFSETQRNKGNFPGRFSGRQFSNSRSEMNVSTLELGDSALYLCASSKATGKSGGELFFGEGSRLTVL.